This T cell receptor (beta chain) was captured by sequencing in a study of PD-L1 blockade in urothelial cancer. Study-wide background: Blood was evaluated 3 weeks (second dose) and 6 weeks after therapy began. T cells were recovered from blood samples at a median of approximately 150,000. Study results and limitations: Where pretreatment blood TCR clonality fell below the median, better survival was predicted.

On this clone itself: Its antigen is unidentified.

Each PCR received spiked synthetic TCR analog templates. Sequencing was performed with immunoSEQ multiplex PCR; in TCRdb, only in-frame clones are kept and a portion is missing. The sample includes around 50,000 clones, about 85% of them seen just once. The trim removed 3 bases at V and 5 bases at J, leaving 4 bases unmatched. The CDR3 is 13 amino acids. Germline values: CDR1 SGDLS, CDR2 YYNGEE. The time point: peripheral blood 6 weeks after treatment start. This sequence was found in a man in his fifties or sixties with urothelial cancer. The sequencing here drew on PBMCs, taken around atezolizumab (anti-PD-L1) treatment. The V and J genes are TRBV9 and TRBJ2-5, with TRBD1 matching over 7 bases. The CDR3 region is CASSAATGETQYF. The CDR3 coding sequence is TGTGCCAGCAGCGCCGCGACAGGGGAGACCCAGTACTTC.